This passage covers 30 T cell receptor beta chains from one sample sequenced in a study of CD8 T cells in ankylosing spondylitis. One entry per CDR3 protein results from TCRdb running MiXCR on the 5' RACE reads. The profile shows approximately 250,000 distinct CDR3 sequences, roughly 32% of them singletons. The sample comprised blood, either unsorted or a sorted T cell fraction (not recorded which). These receptors came from a male donor with ankylosing spondylitis or in good health (not recorded which).

J is TRBJ2-7 and V is TRBV29-1, with D perhaps TRBD1 (6 bases). From germline, CDR1 is SQVTM and CDR2 ANQGSEA. The V and J ends lost 1 base and 3 bases respectively, with 7 bases between them. CDR3 length: 12 amino acids. The DNA for the CDR3 is TGCAGCGTTGAAGTACAGGGCTACGAGCAGTACTTC. Translated: CSVEVQGYEQYF.

V gene TRBV27 combines with J gene TRBJ2-1; D is tentatively TRBD1 or TRBD2 (5 bases each). CDR3 length equals 15 residues. V gave up 2 bases and J gave up 5 bases, with 13 bases separating them. CDR1 MNHEY and CDR2 SMNVEV come from the germline V gene (reference sequence). In nucleotides, the CDR3 is TGTGCCAGCAGTTTAGCCGGGACCCATAACAATGAGCAGTTCTTC. Translating gives CASSLAGTHNNEQFF.

The V and J genes are TRBV12-3 or TRBV12-4 and TRBJ2-1; 8 bases are shared with TRBD1. J was trimmed by 5 bases and V by 6 bases; bases with no gene match: 9. The CDR3 runs to 15 residues. The CDR3 coding sequence is TGTGCCAGCAGCCCCCCGACAGGGGCGAACAATGAGCAGTTCTTC. It codes for CASSPPTGANNEQFF.

This clonotype appeared a few times. The chain combines TRBV7-9 with TRBJ2-5; D perhaps matches TRBD1 (5 bases). The CDR3 consists of 13 residues. Germline V CDR1 and CDR2: SEHNR, FQNEAQ (reference sequence). Trimming took 5 bases from V and 3 from J, leaving 10 bases between them. The CDR3 loop reads CASSDMTEETQYF. The DNA of the CDR3 is TGTGCCAGCAGCGACATGACAGAAGAGACCCAGTACTTC.

CDR3 region: CASSHIPGQGNTGELFF. The CDR3 DNA reads as TGTGCCAGCAGCCACATACCGGGACAGGGGAACACCGGGGAGCTGTTTTTT. V gene TRBV12-3 or TRBV12-4 combines with J gene TRBJ2-2; 9 bases agree with TRBD1. Trimming removed 6 bases from V and 1 base from J; junction bases left unmatched: 9. The CDR3 is 17 amino acids.

The J gene is TRBJ1-2, the V gene TRBV7-9, with 7 bases matching TRBD1. V shed 5 bases and J 10 bases; nucleotides not matched to a gene: 7. Per germline, CDR1 SEHNR and CDR2 FQNEAQ (reference sequence). The CDR3 length is 12 residues. In DNA, the CDR3 is TGTGCCAGCAGCAGTAGACAGGGTTCCTACACCTTC. Protein sequence: CASSSRQGSYTF.

This chain connects TRBV9 to TRBJ2-5, with 7 bases that match TRBD1. The CDR3 totals 13 residues. Germline CDR1 SGDLS, CDR2 YYNGEE. J lost 5 bases, V lost 3 bases, and 4 bases had no gene match. The DNA of the CDR3 is TGTGCCAGCAGCGGGGACAGAGGGGAGACCCAGTACTTC. Protein sequence: CASSGDRGETQYF.

In this sample, this clonotype turned up a few times. The CDR3 loop reads CSARPRLAGETQYF. The CDR3 nucleotides are TGCAGTGCTAGACCCAGACTAGCAGGGGAGACCCAGTACTTC. The V gene is TRBV20-1, the J gene TRBJ2-5; TRBD2 matches 7 bases. V dropped 2 bases and J dropped 5; count of bases not matched to a gene: 8. CDR1 DFQATT and CDR2 SNEGSKA come from the germline V gene (reference sequence). The CDR3 spans 14 residues.

J is TRBJ2-3 and V is TRBV6-5; D call uncertain. V lost 4 bases, J lost 6 bases, and 20 bases lay in between. The CDR3 sequence is 16 residues long. From germline, CDR1 is MNHEY and CDR2 SVGAGI. CDR3 nucleotide sequence: TGTGCCAGCAGTTTCCTCGGGTCATGGTATCCGGATACGCAGTATTTT. This gives the protein CASSFLGSWYPDTQYF.

The CDR3 DNA reads TGTGCCAGCAGCCCCCGAGGTCGGGTCACTGAAGCTTTCTTT. It specifies CASSPRGRVTEAFF. The chain is built from TRBV7-2 and TRBJ1-1, with D unresolved. Trimming stripped 5 bases from V and 4 bases from J, with 14 bases between. The CDR3 runs 14 residues. Germline assignment: CDR1 SGHTA and CDR2 FQGNSA.

CDR3 in amino acids: CASSPLQGRYEQYF. Here the CDR3 DNA reads TGTGCCAGCAGCCCATTACAGGGGAGGTACGAGCAGTACTTC. The chain links TRBV5-6 to TRBJ2-7; D is possibly TRBD1 (7 bases). V was shortened by 4 bases and J by 4 bases, with 15 bases between the two germline ends. The CDR3 consists of 14 residues. Germline V gene lookup returns CDR1 SGHDT and CDR2 YYEEEE.

The CDR3: CASSRPFLAGNSPLHF. The CDR3 bases are TGTGCCAGCAGTCGGCCTTTTCTTGCAGGGAATTCACCCCTCCACTTT. The chain joins TRBV27 to TRBJ1-6; perhaps TRBD1 as D (5 bases). The germline gives CDR1 MNHEY, CDR2 SMNVEV (reference sequence). There are 16 residues in the CDR3. Trimming took off 5 bases at V and 7 bases at J, with 18 bases between the two ends.

This rearrangement joins TRBV5-1 to TRBJ2-7; D gene ambiguous. The germline gives CDR1 SGHRS, CDR2 YFSETQ. V lost 4 bases and J 0 bases, leaving 20 bases between the germline ends. CDR3 size: 17 residues. The CDR3 DNA follows: TGCGCCAGCAGCCTTACGGGCCCATCGACGAGCTCCTACGAGCAGTACTTC. It specifies CASSLTGPSTSSYEQYF.

In this sample, this clonotype turned up once. This chain connects TRBV28 to TRBJ2-1; possibly TRBD2 for D (6 bases). Germline loops: CDR1 MDHEN, CDR2 SYDVKM. Trimming pared 3 bases from V and 0 bases from J, leaving 12 bases between. The CDR3 runs to 16 residues. The CDR3 DNA sequence: TGTGCCAGCAGTTTGTGGGCGGGGAGCTCCTACAATGAGCAGTTCTTC. It specifies CASSLWAGSSYNEQFF.

This chain connects TRBV25-1 to TRBJ1-1, with 7 bases lining up with TRBD1. The V gene's germline CDR1 is MGHDK and CDR2 SYGVNS. The CDR3 has 13 residues. V dropped 11 bases and J dropped 0; count of bases not matched to a gene: 6. CDR3 sequence (DNA): TGTGCCCGAGGGACAGCCATGAACACTGAAGCTTTCTTT. It codes for CARGTAMNTEAFF.

The chain couples TRBV5-1 to TRBJ2-7; 9 bases agree with TRBD1. From germline, CDR1 is SGHRS and CDR2 YFSETQ. Losses at the gene ends were 0 bases for V and 3 bases for J; bases not matched to a gene: 7. This CDR3 spans 16 amino acids. Written as DNA, the CDR3 is TGCGCCAGCAGCTTGGTCACAGGGGGCATTCACTACGAGCAGTACTTC. Translated: CASSLVTGGIHYEQYF. Complete variable domain (other parts from reference TRBV5-1 and TRBJ2-7): KAGVTQTPRYLIKTRGQQVTLSCSPISGHRSVSWYQQTPGQGLQFLFEYFSETQRNKGNFPGRFSGRQFSNSRSEMNVSTLELGDSALYLCASSLVTGGIHYEQYFGPGTRLTVT.

This clonotype was recorded a few times. The chain couples TRBV20-1 to TRBJ2-3; no firm D call. The germline V gene has CDR1 DFQATT and CDR2 SNEGSKA (reference sequence). The ends were cut back, 0 bases at V and 2 bases at J, with 6 bases in the middle. This CDR3 region has 13 residues. The CDR3 is CSARELHTDTQYF. The DNA for the CDR3 is TGCAGTGCTAGAGAGCTACACACAGATACGCAGTATTTT.

In this sample, this clonotype turned up a few times. V usage is TRBV20-1 and J usage is TRBJ2-7, with D possibly TRBD2 on 5 matching bases. The V and J ends lost 1 base and 4 bases respectively, with 11 bases between them. Per germline, CDR1 DFQATT and CDR2 SNEGSKA (reference sequence). This CDR3 comprises 13 residues. Here the CDR3 DNA reads TGCAGTGCTAGAGTACTATCGGGATACGAGCAGTACTTC. It yields the protein CSARVLSGYEQYF.

This chain connects TRBV20-1 to TRBJ2-5; TRBD2 agrees at 9 bases. V was pared by 0 bases and J by 2 bases, with 4 bases of the junction left unmatched. The germline CDR1 and CDR2 sequences are DFQATT and SNEGSKA (reference sequence). This CDR3 has 15 residues. CDR3 sequence (DNA): TGCAGTGCTAGAGACCGACTAGCGGTTCAAGAGACCCAGTACTTC. The encoded protein is CSARDRLAVQETQYF.

The CDR3 protein is CAISESKSEETQYF. For the CDR3, the DNA is TGTGCCATCAGTGAGTCGAAGTCAGAAGAGACCCAGTACTTC. The V gene is TRBV10-3, the J gene TRBJ2-5; the D is unclear. CDR3 length equals 14 residues. The germline gives CDR1 ENHRY, CDR2 SYGVKD. V lost 0 bases and J 3 bases, leaving 8 bases between the germline ends.

This clonotype has more than one count but fewer than ten. The V gene is TRBV9, the J gene TRBJ2-7; D gene ambiguous. Trimming shortened V by 4 bases and J by 7 bases, and 15 bases separated the two germline ends. The CDR3 has 13 amino acids. The V gene's germline CDR1 is SGDLS and CDR2 YYNGEE. The CDR3 sequence is CASSTTDTAEQYF. The CDR3 bases are TGTGCCAGCAGCACCACAGACACGGCTGAGCAGTACTTC.

This rearrangement joins TRBV6-5 to TRBJ2-7; D gene uncertain. Germline CDR1 and CDR2: MNHEY and SVGAGI. The CDR3 is 11 residues long. V was trimmed by 6 bases and J by 3 bases, leaving 6 bases between them. CDR3 nucleotide sequence: TGTGCCAGCAGGAAAAGCTACGAGCAGTACTTC. This translates into CASRKSYEQYF.

The V gene is TRBV29-1, the J gene TRBJ2-3; 9 bases match TRBD1. Germline V gene data show CDR1 as SQVTM and CDR2 as ANQGSEA. CDR3 size: 13 residues. V trimming: 6 bases; J trimming: 4 bases; junction bases outside the gene matches: 5. As DNA, the CDR3 is TGCAGCGTCCGGGACAGGGCTCCAGATACGCAGTATTTT. It codes for CSVRDRAPDTQYF.

This clonotype occurred many times. The chain links TRBV20-1 to TRBJ1-3; D perhaps matches TRBD1 (5 bases). Trimming left V 1 base short and J 0 bases short, with 19 bases between. Germline loops: CDR1 DFQATT, CDR2 SNEGSKA (reference sequence). The CDR3 length is 18 residues. CDR3 residues: CSARGQSRGVYSGNTIYF. The CDR3 nucleotides read TGCAGTGCTAGAGGCCAGTCCCGGGGGGTATACTCTGGAAACACCATATATTTT.

This clonotype was found once. The junction differs from germline at one of its ends, possibly a read error. V usage is TRBV20-1 and J usage is TRBJ2-2, with unresolved D. Per the germline V gene, CDR1 is DFQATT and CDR2 is SNEGSKA (reference sequence). The CDR3 covers 16 residues. The CDR3 spells CCAPHPLYENTGELFF. The CDR3 nucleotides are TGCTGTGCTCCCCACCCGCTGTACGAAAACACCGGGGAGCTGTTTTTT.

The rearrangement uses TRBV6-1 and TRBJ2-7; D remains unclear. Germline CDR1 MNHNS, CDR2 SASEGT. The CDR3 sequence is 18 residues long. V lost 11 bases and J lost 4, with 33 bases in between. The CDR3 region has the DNA TGTGCCGAGCCCCCCCATGAGACCCTCAAGGCTGATTGTTACGAGCAGTACTTC. Translated, it gives CAEPPHETLKADCYEQYF.

The chain is built from TRBV27 and TRBJ2-7, with a possible D match to TRBD2 (5 bases). Per germline, CDR1 MNHEY and CDR2 SMNVEV (reference sequence). Trimming took 5 bases from V and 2 from J, leaving 16 bases between them. This CDR3 comprises 15 residues. This CDR3 reads CASSQARVGTYEQYF. The CDR3 DNA is TGTGCCAGCAGTCAAGCGAGGGTAGGAACCTACGAGCAGTACTTC.

The genes are TRBV20-1 and TRBJ1-6, with a weak D call TRBD1 (6 bases). Trimming took 5 bases from V and 0 from J, leaving 14 bases between them. CDR1 is DFQATT, CDR2 SNEGSKA, per germline (reference sequence). The CDR3 runs to 16 residues. CDR3 loop: CSAEDSRSSYNSPLHF. CDR3 sequence (DNA): TGCAGTGCTGAGGACAGCCGGAGCTCCTATAATTCACCCCTCCACTTT.

With regard to this clonotype: Germline and junction disagree at one end, which may indicate a read error. V is TRBV7-2 and J is TRBJ2-5; possibly TRBD1 or TRBD2 for D (5 bases each). The CDR3 has 12 amino acids. Germline CDR1 SGHTA, CDR2 FQGNSA. The CDR3 coding sequence is TGTGCCAGCAGTTGGGACCAAGAGTCCCAGTACTTC. Its translation: CASSWDQESQYF.

This clonotype is a singleton in its sample. This sequence joins TRBV5-1 and TRBJ1-4, with D maybe TRBD1 (5 bases). The CDR3 covers 15 residues. Germline assignment: CDR1 SGHRS and CDR2 YFSETQ. V lost 0 bases and J lost 0, with 6 bases in between. The CDR3 protein is CASSLGRATNEKLFF. The CDR3 coding sequence is TGCGCCAGCAGCTTGGGCAGGGCAACTAATGAAAAACTGTTTTTT.